This TCR beta chain was obtained from a study of a mutant IDH1 vaccine in newly diagnosed glioma. The sample's time point: week 23, last vaccination. Mutant IDH1 20-mer peptide, at 300 ug, made up each vaccine dose, with topical imiquimod. Of note for this clone: Its antigen is not identified.

Measured with immunoSEQ multiplex PCR; TCRdb has only the in-frame clones, and not every one. The table has 35,000 to 55,000 clones, 70% to 85% seen once; the top ten hold 2.4%. The TCR originated in a woman younger than 35 with glioma. Some clones in this sample may be carry-over from other donors' samples. The sequencing here drew on PBMCs, taken from a glioma patient whose treatment included an IDH1 peptide vaccine.

The CDR3 nucleotides read TGTGCCAGCAGCAACCCGGGACAGGAGGACAATGAGCAGTTCTTC. Its translation is CASSNPGQEDNEQFF. V and J are TRBV13 and TRBJ2-1, with TRBD1 identical over 8 bases. The V segment lost 5 bases and the J segment 5 bases; nucleotides outside the gene matches: 8. CDR3 length: 15 amino acids. The germline V gene has CDR1 PRHDT and CDR2 FYEKMQ (reference sequence).